This entry describes one T cell receptor (beta chain). The table lists this clonotype with a few counts. It lacks a known antigen. Base qualities are not at hand, and no much larger clone is one base apart. TCRdb shows the sequencer as Illumina HiSeq 1500. TCRdb reprocessed the public reads (quality trimming at Q25 with fastp, clone calling with MiXCR) and kept in-frame beta chains. For every CDR3 protein sequence, its rows merge into one entry that carries the most common genes and DNA. This sample lists 170,000 or so distinct CDR3 sequences; around 14% were detected once. 20% to 30% of the sample lies in the top ten. The data derive from a study of T cell repertoires in cytomegalovirus infection (dated by TCRdb to about 2019). Background for the entire study: The HLA type of each donor mattered for the analysis, because public TCR beta signatures pointed to carriage of CMV infection along with the matching HLA type.

Results and caveats for the whole study, not just this receptor: Cumulative frequency of public TCR beta family members discriminated carriers of CMV infection plus the relevant HLA type in this cohort and an independent roughly 330-donor cohort. The ex vivo response was dominated by HLA-C-restricted CMV-specific TCR beta clonotypes, and the single most frequent clonotype in two of eight donors was supplied by these HLA-C-restricted clonotypes.

Including the terminal cysteine and phenylalanine, the CDR3 comprises 14 residues. Only CDR3 DNA remains: 42 bases, in frame from the first base. From the germline V gene, CDR1 is MDHEN and CDR2 is SYDVKM. Germline trimming: 4 bases from V, 4 bases from J; junction bases outside gene matches: 4. The source of this sequence is a human donor in good health (CMV status not recorded). Some clones in this sample may be carry-over from other donors' samples. This receptor chain uses TRBV28 and TRBJ1-5; 7 nucleotides in the junction match TRBD1. Sequences were obtained from PBMCs. CDR3 reads: CASSSETGNQPQHF. The DNA is TGTGCCAGCAGTTCCGAGACAGGGAATCAGCCCCAGCATTTT. The CDR3, completed at both ends by the reference TRBV28 and TRBJ1-5 genes, gives the full variable domain DVKVTQSSRYLVKRTGEKVFLECVQDMDHENMFWYRQDPGLGLRLIYFSYDVKMKEKGDIPEGYSVSREKKERFSLILESASTNQTSMYLCASSSETGNQPQHFGDGTRLSIL.